This TCR beta chain was recovered during a study of neurological immune-mediated disorders. TCRdb reprocessed the 5' RACE reads with MiXCR, giving one entry per CDR3 protein. The sample holds around 15,000 distinct CDR3 sequences, roughly 9% seen once. Whole-study results and caveats: The greatest degree of TCR clonal expansion was observed in HTLV-1-associated myelopathy, with the lowest in multiple sclerosis, below that of healthy controls.

This clonotype appeared many times. Its cognate antigen is unknown. Sequencing was performed on CD8+ T cells from blood. This receptor was taken from a man aged 50 or older in good health.

The chain's CDR3 is CASSLGTVNTGELFF. The CDR3 region has the DNA TGTGCCAGCAGTTTGGGGACGGTGAACACCGGGGAGCTGTTTTTT. This chain links TRBV27 with TRBJ2-2; either TRBD1 or TRBD2 may supply D (5 bases each). The V end lost 3 bases, the J end lost 1 base, and 9 bases lay between the germline ends. Germline CDR1 MNHEY, CDR2 SMNVEV (reference sequence). The CDR3 has 15 amino acids.